The 27 T cell receptor beta chains below come from one sample, sequenced in a study of CD8 T cells in ankylosing spondylitis. TCRdb analysed the 5' RACE reads with MiXCR anew, one entry per CDR3 protein. This sample has 250,000 to 300,000 distinct CDR3 sequences, with over 15% found just once. Material for sequencing was blood, either unsorted or a sorted T cell fraction (not recorded which). The receptors were gathered from a male donor with ankylosing spondylitis or in good health (not recorded which).

The chain couples TRBV20-1 to TRBJ1-4; no reliable D call. This CDR3 has 12 residues. Germline CDR1 is DFQATT and CDR2 is SNEGSKA (reference sequence). Deletions cut 3 bases from V and 8 bases from J, with 10 bases between. CDR3 nucleotides: TGCAGTGCTAGGGCGGGATGGGAAAAACTGTTTTTT. Amino acids: CSARAGWEKLFF.

The V and J genes are TRBV5-1 and TRBJ1-4; D is ambiguous. This CDR3 is 15 amino acids long. CDR1 is SGHRS and CDR2 is YFSETQ in the germline V gene. The V end was cut by 4 bases, the J end by 0 bases, with 10 bases between. CDR3 DNA: TGCGCCAGCAGCGCCGCAGGCACAACTAATGAAAAACTGTTTTTT. Encoded protein: CASSAAGTTNEKLFF.

This clonotype came up a few times. This chain joins TRBV5-1 and TRBJ2-1, with TRBD2 matching over 10 bases. Germline values: CDR1 SGHRS, CDR2 YFSETQ. The J segment lost 7 bases and the V segment lost 0 bases, leaving 13 bases of the junction unmatched. The CDR3 extends over 18 amino acids. In nucleotides, the CDR3 is TGCGCCAGCAGCTTGGAGGCGCCAGCGGGGGGGGAGAGTAATGAGCAGTTCTTC. It translates to CASSLEAPAGGESNEQFF.

The sample holds many counts of this clonotype. J is TRBJ1-5 and V is TRBV5-1; 8 bases align to TRBD1. The germline V gene has CDR1 SGHRS and CDR2 YFSETQ. Trimming at V came to 2 bases and at J to 6 bases, leaving 4 bases not matched to a gene. This CDR3 has 14 residues. In nucleotides, the CDR3 is TGCGCCAGCAGCTTAACAGGGGGTGGTCAGCCCCAGCATTTT. Translating it yields CASSLTGGGQPQHF.

This clonotype turned up a few times. The chain has TRBV28 and TRBJ2-7; D might be TRBD2 (6 bases). Germline V gene lookup returns CDR1 MDHEN and CDR2 SYDVKM. The V end was cut by 5 bases, the J end by 3 bases, with 14 bases between. The CDR3 sequence is 14 residues long. For the CDR3, the DNA is TGTGCCAGCAGTCTCACGGGGGTCAGCTACGAGCAGTACGTC. Its protein is CASSLTGVSYEQYV.

Concerning this clonotype: The junction differs from germline at one of its ends, possibly a read error. The J gene is TRBJ2-1, the V gene TRBV10-2, with a weak D call TRBD2 (5 bases). Germline assignment: CDR1 WSHSY and CDR2 SAAADI. This CDR3 contains 11 residues. In DNA, the CDR3 is TGCGCCAACAGTGACAAAGCGGTCGTGGACTTC. Its translation: CANSDKAVVDF.

This clonotype appeared a few times. The chain links TRBV11-2 to TRBJ1-1; the D gene is possibly TRBD1 (6 bases). The V and J ends lost 6 bases and 10 bases respectively, with 18 bases between them. The CDR3 contains 13 residues. Germline assignment: CDR1 SGHAT and CDR2 FQNNGV. The CDR3 protein is CASSGGGRRAAFF. In DNA, the CDR3 is TGTGCCAGCAGTGGCGGGGGGCGAAGGGCAGCTTTCTTT. The variable domain in full, with the rest retrieved from reference TRBV11-2 and TRBJ1-1, is EAGVAQSPRYKIIEKRQSVAFWCNPISGHATLYWYQQILGQGPKLLIQFQNNGVVDDSQLPKDRFSAERLKGVDSTLKIQPAKLEDSAVYLCASSGGGRRAAFFGQGTRLTVV.

The gene calls are TRBV6-5 and TRBJ2-5, with D tentatively TRBD1 (6 bases). The CDR3 spans 16 residues. Trimming removed 0 bases at V and 2 bases at J, with 13 bases between. Germline values: CDR1 MNHEY, CDR2 SVGAGI. CDR3 nucleotides: TGTGCCAGCAGTTACTCGGGTGTGGGGGCTCAAGAGACCCAGTACTTC. This codes for CASSYSGVGAQETQYF.

This clonotype turned up a few times. This chain uses TRBV29-1 with TRBJ2-1, with 9 nucleotides matching TRBD2. The germline V gene encodes CDR1 SQVTM and CDR2 ANQGSEA. The CDR3 contains 17 residues. Losses at the gene ends were 2 bases for V and 7 bases for J; bases not matched to a gene: 15. The CDR3 loop reads CSVELAGLSGSRNEQFF. The CDR3 bases are TGCAGCGTTGAACTAGCGGGATTATCGGGGTCTAGGAATGAGCAGTTCTTC.

This clonotype has at least ten counts. The junction and the germline gene differ at one end; a read error may be behind it. The chain uses TRBV5-1 and TRBJ2-1; perhaps TRBD1 as D (5 bases). Germline-derived CDR1 and CDR2 are SGHRS and YFSETQ. CDR3 size: 13 residues. The CDR3 sequence is CASSLGLNNEQFF. The DNA for the CDR3 is TGTGCCAGCAGCTTGGGGCTCAACAATGAGCAGTTCTTC.

The rearrangement joins TRBV5-1 to TRBJ2-1; the match to TRBD1 covers 8 bases. CDR3 size: 14 residues. After removal of 3 bases from V and 7 bases from J, the junction contained 6 bases not matched to a gene. The germline CDR1 and CDR2 sequences are SGHRS and YFSETQ. CDR3 sequence reads: CASSWDRLVNEQFF. CDR3 nucleotides: TGCGCCAGCAGCTGGGACAGGCTCGTAAATGAGCAGTTCTTC.

V and J are TRBV7-6 and TRBJ1-3, with TRBD1 identical over 8 bases. The V gene's germline CDR1 is SGHVS and CDR2 FNYEAQ. This CDR3 comprises 16 residues. Trimming cost V 1 base and J 3 bases; bases outside gene matches: 5. CDR3 region: CASSLGTGQNGNTIYF. For the CDR3, the DNA is TGTGCCAGCAGCTTAGGGACAGGGCAGAATGGAAACACCATATATTTT.

This clonotype was seen a handful of times. This sequence joins TRBV3-1 and TRBJ2-5; D is possibly TRBD2 (5 bases). Per the germline V gene, CDR1 is LGHDT and CDR2 is YNNKEL (reference sequence). The V end was cut by 4 bases, the J end by 5 bases, with 17 bases between. The CDR3 sequence is 15 residues long. The CDR3 coding sequence is TGTGCCAGCAGCCGCGCGGACTCCCGAGGGGAGACCCAGTACTTC. This translates into CASSRADSRGETQYF.

The genes are TRBV6-6 and TRBJ1-1; possibly TRBD1 for D (6 bases). Trimming removed 7 bases from V and 2 bases from J, with 11 bases in between. Germline CDR1 is MNHNY and CDR2 is SVGAGI (reference sequence). This CDR3 has 13 amino acids. For the CDR3, the DNA is TGTGCCAGCATCCAGGGGTACAACACTGAAGCTTTCTTT. Translated, it gives CASIQGYNTEAFF.

This clonotype was seen a few times. The rearrangement links TRBV5-1 to TRBJ2-2, with TRBD2 matching 14 bases. Unmatched junction bases numbered 12, after V lost 4 bases and J lost 1 base. Germline V gives CDR1 SGHRS, CDR2 YFSETQ. This CDR3 is built from 20 residues. In DNA form, the CDR3 reads TGCGCCAGCAGCCAGACTAGCGGGAGGGCCTTACGACTGAACACCGGGGAGCTGTTTTTT. This gives the protein CASSQTSGRALRLNTGELFF.

This clonotype was recorded a few times. The rearrangement uses TRBV27 and TRBJ1-4; 8 bases map to TRBD1. The CDR3 has 20 amino acids. J was trimmed by 0 bases and V by 4 bases; bases with no gene match: 16. CDR1 and CDR2 from the germline V gene are MNHEY and SMNVEV (reference sequence). The CDR3 DNA sequence: TGTGCCAGCAGTTCCCGGCCGATGGCAGGGGGCAGAACAACTAATGAAAAACTGTTTTTT. Translating it yields CASSSRPMAGGRTTNEKLFF.

The J gene is TRBJ2-2, the V gene TRBV9; 8 nucleotides align to TRBD2. With 3 bases clipped from V and 0 bases from J, the junction kept 7 bases outside the gene matches. The CDR3 has 17 residues. Germline V gene sequence: CDR1 SGDLS, CDR2 YYNGEE. CDR3 nucleotide sequence: TGTGCCAGCAGCGGGATAATAGCGGGGACGAACACCGGGGAGCTGTTTTTT. This gives the protein CASSGIIAGTNTGELFF.

The V and J genes are TRBV20-1 and TRBJ1-5; 8 bases fit TRBD1. CDR3 length equals 13 residues. Germline CDR1 reads DFQATT; CDR2 reads SNEGSKA (reference sequence). The trim removed 3 bases at V and 6 bases at J, leaving 4 bases unmatched. The CDR3 nucleotides are TGCAGTGCTAGTGGGCAGGGGGCTCAGCCCCAGCATTTT. It codes for CSASGQGAQPQHF.

This clonotype came up a few times. The chain uses TRBV29-1 and TRBJ2-1; TRBD2 matches at 10 bases. The CDR3 runs 15 residues. V shed 4 bases, J shed 6 bases, and the junction held 9 bases outside the gene matches. CDR1 and CDR2 from the germline V gene are SQVTM and ANQGSEA. CDR3 nucleotides: TGCAGCGTTGGAAAAGGTCTAGCGGGAGTCAATGAGCAGTTCTTC. It is translated as CSVGKGLAGVNEQFF.

The genes are TRBV15 and TRBJ2-3; 8 bases fit TRBD1. The CDR3 is 15 amino acids. V was pared by 3 bases and J by 2 bases, with 4 bases of the junction left unmatched. Germline CDR1 LNHNV, CDR2 YYDKDF (reference sequence). CDR3 loop: CATSRDRESTDTQYF. The CDR3 DNA reads as TGTGCCACCAGCAGGGACAGGGAATCCACAGATACGCAGTATTTT.

This clonotype showed up just a few times. This chain joins TRBV20-1 and TRBJ1-2; D not resolved. The V gene's germline CDR1 is DFQATT and CDR2 SNEGSKA (reference sequence). The ends were cut back, 7 bases at V and 3 bases at J, with 15 bases in the middle. The CDR3 length is 13 residues. The CDR3 is CSVMDGLHYGYTF. DNA of the CDR3: TGCAGTGTCATGGACGGCCTCCACTATGGCTACACCTTC.

This clonotype appeared many times. The chain uses TRBV27 and TRBJ2-1, with 7 nucleotides matching TRBD2. The junction had 17 bases not matched to a gene; V was cut back by 8 bases and J by 4 bases. CDR1 and CDR2 from the germline V gene are MNHEY and SMNVEV (reference sequence). The CDR3 contains 17 residues. CDR3 region: CASLFFDRDYHYNEQFF. The CDR3 bases are TGTGCCAGCCTTTTTTTCGACCGGGACTACCATTACAATGAGCAGTTCTTC.

This clonotype has a handful of counts. The CDR3 DNA reads TGCAGTGCTAGTTCAGGGGTTGAAAAACTGTTTTTT. Its translation is CSASSGVEKLFF. The genes are TRBV20-1 and TRBJ1-4; D perhaps matches TRBD1 (6 bases). Germline lookup yields CDR1 DFQATT and CDR2 SNEGSKA (reference sequence). The length of the CDR3 is 12 residues. V was cut by 3 bases and J by 7 bases, with 9 bases left in between.

V is TRBV24-1 and J is TRBJ2-2; D tentatively reads TRBD1 or TRBD2 (6 bases each). Trimming stripped 9 bases from V and 5 bases from J, with 15 bases between. The CDR3 is made up of 14 amino acids. Germline V gene data show CDR1 as KGHDR and CDR2 as SFDVKD. The CDR3 protein is CATGGGVGTGELFF. The CDR3 DNA reads as TGTGCCACCGGAGGGGGAGTGGGGACCGGGGAGCTGTTTTTT.

Points on this clonotype: It may be a read error: a sequence one base away is much more abundant. The chain carries TRBV20-1 and TRBJ2-5; TRBD2 aligns across 9 bases. The CDR3 totals 15 residues. The germline CDR1 and CDR2 sequences are DFQATT and SNEGSKA (reference sequence). The junction had 10 bases not matched to a gene; V was cut back by 4 bases and J by 4 bases. The CDR3 nucleotides are TGCAGTGCTATAGGGGCGGGGGGGCCCCCAGAGACCCAGTACTTC. Translating it yields CSAIGAGGPPETQYF.

This clonotype was seen repeatedly, ten times or more. This sequence joins TRBV3-1 and TRBJ1-4; a possible D gene is TRBD1 (5 bases). This CDR3 spans 12 amino acids. Germline V CDR1 and CDR2: LGHDT, YNNKEL (reference sequence). Trimming cost V 1 base and J 13 bases, with 10 bases left between them. The CDR3 sequence: CASSQGPGRLFF. The CDR3 bases are TGTGCCAGCAGCCAAGGTCCGGGACGACTGTTTTTT. The full variable domain, in which reference TRBV3-1 and TRBJ1-4 provide the parts outside the CDR3, is DTAVSQTPKYLVTQMGNDKSIKCEQNLGHDTMYWYKQDSKKFLKIMFSYNNKELIINETVPNRFSPKSPDKAHLNLHINSLELGDSAVYFCASSQGPGRLFFGSGTQLSVL.

This clonotype was recorded a few times. The genes are TRBV5-1 and TRBJ1-2, with 9 bases matching TRBD1. There are 17 residues in the CDR3. The germline V gene encodes CDR1 SGHRS and CDR2 YFSETQ. The junction had 13 bases not matched to a gene; V was cut back by 0 bases and J by 7 bases. CDR3 coding DNA: TGCGCCAGCAGCTTGGTCTCGGGGGACAGGGATTTCGGTGGCTACACCTTC. Translating it yields CASSLVSGDRDFGGYTF.